Below, 14 T cell receptor beta chains from the same sample are listed, as sequenced in a study of CD8+ T cells in alopecia areata. It was cDNA, reverse transcribed from extracted RNA, that served as the sequencing template. Data came from immunoSEQ multiplex PCR; TCRdb stores just in-frame clones and leaves some out. The sample consists of more than 110,000 clones, roughly 82% of them appearing once. Stated treatment: oral pan-JAK inhibitor, 5-10 mg twice daily. The specimen comprised CD8+ T cells sorted from blood, sampled at week 4, from a patient treated with tofacitinib. The origin of the receptors is a human donor with alopecia areata.

The chain recombines TRBV19 with TRBJ2-1, with 9 positions matching TRBD2. The CDR3 is 15 residues long. CDR1 is LNHDA, CDR2 SQIVND, per germline (reference sequence). J lost 3 bases, V lost 8 bases, and 8 bases had no gene match. The CDR3 here is CASSMTSGNYNEQFF. CDR3 sequence (DNA): TGTGCCAGTTCTATGACTAGCGGAAACTACAATGAGCAGTTCTTC.

The chain uses TRBV10-3 and TRBJ2-3; maybe TRBD1 (5 bases). The ends were cut back, 4 bases at V and 2 bases at J, with 16 bases in the middle. This CDR3 has 16 residues. CDR1 ENHRY and CDR2 SYGVKD come from the germline V gene. CDR3 sequence reads: CAISAATGPATDTQYF. In DNA, the CDR3 is TGTGCCATCAGTGCAGCAACAGGCCCCGCCACAGATACGCAGTATTTT.

This chain joins TRBV4-1 and TRBJ2-1, with D possibly being TRBD1 or TRBD2 (5 bases each). The germline V and J ends were trimmed by 0 bases and 2 bases, with 11 bases remaining between them. From germline, CDR1 is MGHRA and CDR2 YSYEKL. CDR3 length equals 16 residues. The CDR3 DNA follows: TGCGCCAGCAGCCAAGATATGAGGGGACCCTACAATGAGCAGTTCTTC. Protein: CASSQDMRGPYNEQFF.

The chain carries TRBV6-5 and TRBJ2-1; 9 positions agree with TRBD2. V gave up 6 bases and J gave up 3 bases; unmatched junction bases: 6. The CDR3 is 15 residues long. Germline CDR1 and CDR2: MNHEY and SVGAGI. The CDR3 coding sequence is TGTGCCAGCAGCCGGACTAGCGTGCTCTACAATGAGCAGTTCTTC. Protein product: CASSRTSVLYNEQFF.

This clone was observed a single time. This chain links TRBV4-3 with TRBJ2-5; D is uncertain. Germline V gives CDR1 LGHNA, CDR2 YSLEER. The V gene lost 0 bases and the J gene lost 1 base, with 9 bases spanning the gap. The CDR3 consists of 15 residues. DNA of the CDR3: TGCGCCAGCAGCCAAGATTGGGCGACCCAAGAGACCCAGTACTTC. Translating it yields CASSQDWATQETQYF.

The rearrangement uses TRBV6-1 and TRBJ2-1; D call uncertain. CDR1 MNHNS and CDR2 SASEGT come from the germline V gene. Trimming pared 2 bases from V and 0 bases from J, leaving 8 bases between. This CDR3 region has 15 residues. CDR3 in DNA: TGTGCCAGCAGTGAACTCGGACCCTCCTACAATGAGCAGTTCTTC. This translates into CASSELGPSYNEQFF.

The chain joins TRBV4-1 to TRBJ1-1; D gene ambiguous. The CDR3 spans 14 residues. With 0 bases removed from V and 0 bases from J, the gap between germline ends came to 5 bases. Germline CDR1 and CDR2: MGHRA and YSYEKL. The CDR3 region has the DNA TGCGCCAGCAGCCAAGAGCGGATGAACACTGAAGCTTTCTTT. It yields the protein CASSQERMNTEAFF.

This rearrangement joins TRBV6-5 to TRBJ1-1, with D possibly being TRBD1 (6 bases). V was cut by 6 bases and J by 4 bases, with 18 bases left in between. This CDR3 is built from 15 residues. Germline CDR1 is MNHEY and CDR2 is SVGAGI. The CDR3 DNA follows: TGTGCCAGCAGCAACCGGGACATCCCGTCCACTGAAGCTTTCTTT. This gives the protein CASSNRDIPSTEAFF.

The genes are TRBV29-1 and TRBJ2-1, with TRBD2 matching 7 bases. CDR3 length: 14 residues. Germline CDR1 SQVTM, CDR2 ANQGSEA. V was pared by 4 bases and J by 0 bases, with 3 bases of the junction left unmatched. CDR3 DNA sequence: TGCAGCGTTGTAGCGGGCACCTCCTACAATGAGCAGTTCTTC. Translation: CSVVAGTSYNEQFF.

This clone was detected a few times. The rearrangement uses TRBV19 and TRBJ1-2, with no clear D. V gave up 3 bases and J gave up 4 bases, with 9 bases separating them. The CDR3 covers 13 residues. CDR1 LNHDA and CDR2 SQIVND come from the germline V gene (reference sequence). The CDR3 here is CASSMGGLYGYTF. CDR3 DNA sequence: TGTGCCAGTAGTATGGGAGGGCTCTATGGCTACACCTTC.

The chain joins TRBV29-1 to TRBJ1-1, with D unresolved. Germline V gene data show CDR1 as SQVTM and CDR2 as ANQGSEA. Trimming left V 0 bases short and J 0 bases short, with 11 bases between. This CDR3 region has 15 residues. In nucleotides, the CDR3 is TGCAGCGTTGAAGATCTTTGGGCTTTGAACACTGAAGCTTTCTTT. Translating gives CSVEDLWALNTEAFF.

The chain has TRBV4-3 and TRBJ2-7; TRBD2 aligns across 8 bases. This CDR3 spans 15 amino acids. Germline CDR1 and CDR2: LGHNA and YSLEER. Unmatched junction bases numbered 2, after V lost 1 base and J lost 0 bases. CDR3 coding DNA: TGCGCCAGCAGCCAAGGCGGGGGGAACTCCTACGAGCAGTACTTC. Encoded protein: CASSQGGGNSYEQYF.

The chain has TRBV27 and TRBJ1-1; D is unclear. The CDR3 runs 14 residues. The V gene's germline CDR1 is MNHEY and CDR2 SMNVEV (reference sequence). V dropped 3 bases and J dropped 3 bases, with 11 bases sitting between them. The CDR3 DNA sequence: TGTGCCAGCAGTTTCCGGAGGTCGGACACTGAAGCTTTCTTT. It codes for CASSFRRSDTEAFF.

The chain has TRBV27 and TRBJ2-1, with 7 bases lining up with TRBD2. The ends lost 8 bases at V and 6 bases at J; junction bases unmatched: 7. In germline, CDR1 is MNHEY, CDR2 SMNVEV (reference sequence). The CDR3 loop spans 13 amino acids. The CDR3 DNA sequence: TGTGCCAGCTGGGAGGGGCTTGGCAATGAGCAGTTCTTC. It yields the protein CASWEGLGNEQFF.